This T cell receptor (beta chain) originates from a study of shared clonotypes between healthy human individuals. Study-level background: Three plates were used per donor for CD4 naive, three for CD4 memory, two for CD8 naive and one for CD8 memory. Overall study results and limits: The study's rarefaction showed incomplete sorted-subset sequencing despite large depth.

Germline V gives CDR1 SGHRS, CDR2 YFSETQ. This CDR3 has 15 residues. Germline trimming cut 4 bases from V and 2 bases from J; bases unmatched to any gene: 8. Donors comprised healthy HIV-negative adults lacking recent acute infections or vaccinations. Per sorted-subset replicate PCR, input was approximately 0.2 ug DNA, representing 30,000 to 35,000 T cell genomes. Clones were read by immunoSEQ multiplex PCR, and TCRdb kept only the in-frame ones, dropping some. This table has some 1 million clones, around 74% appearing once. With regard to this clone: Its antigen remains unidentified.

The sequence derives from a man aged 18 to 29 in good health. The chain links TRBV5-1 to TRBJ2-7; 8 positions match TRBD1. The sequencing sample was made of memory CD4+ T cells sorted from blood. Documented subset: CD45RA-negative fraction. The CDR3 region is CASSPAPTGAYEQYF. The CDR3, as DNA: TGCGCCAGCAGCCCGGCCCCGACAGGGGCCTACGAGCAGTACTTC. Full variable domain (remainder filled in from reference TRBV5-1 and TRBJ2-7): KAGVTQTPRYLIKTRGQQVTLSCSPISGHRSVSWYQQTPGQGLQFLFEYFSETQRNKGNFPGRFSGRQFSNSRSEMNVSTLELGDSALYLCASSPAPTGAYEQYFGPGTRLTVT.